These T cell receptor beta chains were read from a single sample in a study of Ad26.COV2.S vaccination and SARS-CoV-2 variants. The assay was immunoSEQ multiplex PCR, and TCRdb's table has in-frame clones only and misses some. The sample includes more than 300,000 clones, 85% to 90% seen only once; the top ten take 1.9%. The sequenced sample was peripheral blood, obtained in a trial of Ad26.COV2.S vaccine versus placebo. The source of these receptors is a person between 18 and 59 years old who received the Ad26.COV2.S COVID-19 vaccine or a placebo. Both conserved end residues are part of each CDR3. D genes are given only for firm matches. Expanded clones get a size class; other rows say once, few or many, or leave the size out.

CASSQEPTGGANSPLHF	TGTGCCAGCAGCCAAGAACCCACAGGGGGCGCGAATTCACCCCTCCACTTT	TRBV4-2	TRBJ1-6	NA	TRBD1
CASSFLAGGPDTQYF	TGCGCCAGCAGCTTCCTAGCGGGGGGGCCGGATACGCAGTATTTT	TRBV5-1	TRBJ2-3	NA	TRBD2
CASSTPGPGYEQYF	TGTGCCAGTAGTACCCCCGGCCCGGGCTACGAGCAGTACTTC	TRBV19	TRBJ2-7	NA	NA
CASSYRTASYEQYF	TGTGCCAGCAGCTACAGGACGGCATCCTACGAGCAATACTTC	TRBV2	TRBJ2-7	NA	NA
CASSVDLGQGSYNEQFF	TGTGCCAGCAGCGTAGATTTGGGACAGGGCTCCTACAATGAGCAGTTCTTC	TRBV9	TRBJ2-1	few	TRBD1
CASSLEGGAAQYF	TGTGCCAGCAGCTTAGAGGGTGGAGCGGCTCAGTACTTC	TRBV7-2	TRBJ2-4	NA	NA
CAWFRQNYGYTF	TGTGCCTGGTTCAGGCAGAACTATGGCTACACCTTC	TRBV30	TRBJ1-2	once	NA
CASSEAGVSQYF	TGTGCCAGCAGTGAAGCGGGGGTTTCGCAGTACTTC	TRBV6-1	TRBJ2-7	NA	NA
CASGLVQTVNSNQPQHF	TGTGCTAGTGGTTTGGTACAGACCGTCAATAGCAATCAGCCCCAGCATTTT	TRBV12-5	TRBJ1-5	NA	NA
CASSLGQGSGTEAFF	TGCGCCAGCAGCTTGGGGCAGGGTTCGGGCACTGAAGCTTTCTTT	TRBV5-1	TRBJ1-1	NA	NA
CAISDTYNEQFF	TGTGCCATCAGTGACACCTACAATGAGCAGTTCTTC	TRBV10-3	TRBJ2-1	NA	NA
CASRARQGAAGELFF	TGTGCCAGCAGGGCCCGACAGGGGGCAGCCGGGGAGCTGTTTTTT	TRBV27	TRBJ2-2	NA	TRBD1
CASSGRDSGTGELFF	TGTGCCAGCAGCGGACGGGACAGCGGCACCGGGGAGCTGTTTTTT	TRBV5-4	TRBJ2-2	few	TRBD1
CASSPDGVGTSYNSPLHF	TGTGCCAGCAGCCCCGACGGTGTGGGTACCTCCTATAATTCACCCCTCCACTTT	TRBV7-2	TRBJ1-6	NA	NA
CASSLGTPLAKNIQYF	TGTGCCAGCAGCCTCGGGACACCTTTAGCCAAAAACATTCAGTACTTC	TRBV6-6	TRBJ2-4	NA	NA
CAWSTPGTLNTEAFF	TGTGCCTGGAGTACACCCGGGACCCTGAACACTGAAGCTTTCTTT	TRBV30	TRBJ1-1	NA	NA
CARTHRGHNEKLFF	TGTGCCAGAACCCACCGGGGCCATAATGAAAAACTGTTTTTT	TRBV7-5	TRBJ1-4	NA	NA
CAIRDREDNEQFF	TGTGCCATCAGGGACAGGGAAGACAATGAGCAGTTCTTC	TRBV10-3	TRBJ2-1	NA	TRBD1
CASSVVDRGGTGGELFF	TGTGCCAGCAGCGTAGTGGATAGAGGGGGAACGGGCGGGGAGCTGTTTTTT	TRBV9	TRBJ2-2	NA	NA
CASSQDVVSSPLHF	TGTGCCAGCAGCCAAGACGTAGTCAGTTCACCCCTCCACTTT	TRBV3-1/TRBV3-2	TRBJ1-6	few	NA
CASRQIMNTEAFF	TGTGCCAGTAGGCAAATTATGAACACTGAAGCTTTCTTT	TRBV19	TRBJ1-1	NA	NA
CASEGQGANTGELFF	TGCGCCAGCGAGGGACAGGGGGCGAACACCGGGGAGCTGTTTTTT	TRBV5-1	TRBJ2-2	NA	TRBD1
CAKKVGETQYF	TGTGCCAAAAAAGTGGGAGAGACCCAGTACTTC	TRBV2	TRBJ2-5	NA	NA
CASSQDLRVEAPQHF	TGTGCCAGCAGCCAAGACCTCAGGGTGGAGGCGCCCCAGCATTTT	TRBV3-1/TRBV3-2	TRBJ1-5	NA	NA
CASGPPLGWKYF	TGTGCTAGTGGTCCCCCGCTGGGGTGGAAGTACTTC	TRBV12-5	TRBJ2-4	NA	NA
CASSAGREEPQHF	TGTGCCAGCTCCGCCGGGCGGGAAGAGCCCCAGCATTTT	TRBV18	TRBJ1-5	NA	NA
CASSRQGNTIYF	TGTGCCAGCAGCCGCCAAGGAAACACCATATATTTT	TRBV7-9	TRBJ1-3	once	NA
CASSRTGKSYEQYF	TGCGCCAGCAGTCGAACAGGGAAATCCTACGAGCAGTACTTC	TRBV10-2	TRBJ2-7	NA	NA
CASSPSDRGATHGYTF	TGCGCCAGCAGCCCCTCCGACAGGGGTGCTACTCATGGCTACACCTTC	TRBV4-1	TRBJ1-2	NA	TRBD1
CASRPTYNEQFF	TGTGCCAGCAGACCCACATACAATGAGCAGTTCTTC	TRBV7-2	TRBJ2-1	NA	NA
CASAFDGNSPLHF	TGTGCCAGCGCTTTCGACGGGAATTCACCCCTCCACTTT	TRBV18	TRBJ1-6	NA	NA
CASSEGDRDHF	TGCGCCAGCAGTGAGGGGGACAGGGATCATTTT	TRBV10-1	TRBJ1-3	NA	TRBD1
CASSLYTGELFF	TGTGCCAGCAGTCTTTACACCGGGGAGCTGTTTTTT	TRBV6-2/TRBV6-3	TRBJ2-2	NA	NA